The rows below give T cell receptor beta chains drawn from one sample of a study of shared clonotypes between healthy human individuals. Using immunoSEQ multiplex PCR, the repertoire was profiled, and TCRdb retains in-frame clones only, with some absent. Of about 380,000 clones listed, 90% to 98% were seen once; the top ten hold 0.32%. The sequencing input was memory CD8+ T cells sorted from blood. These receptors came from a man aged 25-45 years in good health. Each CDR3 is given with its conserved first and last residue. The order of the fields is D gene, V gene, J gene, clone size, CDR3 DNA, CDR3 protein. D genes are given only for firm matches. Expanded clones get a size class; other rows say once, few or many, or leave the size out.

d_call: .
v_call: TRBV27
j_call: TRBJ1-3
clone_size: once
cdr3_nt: TGTGCCAGCAGTTTATTGCGAGGACCTGGAAACACCATATATTTT
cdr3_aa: CASSLLRGPGNTIYF

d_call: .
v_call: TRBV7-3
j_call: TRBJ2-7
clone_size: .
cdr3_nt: TGTGCCAGCAGCTTAATCGGCGTGAGCTCCTACGAGCAGTACTTC
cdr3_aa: CASSLIGVSSYEQYF

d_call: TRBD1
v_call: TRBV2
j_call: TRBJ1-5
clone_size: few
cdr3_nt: TGTGCCAGCGTCCAGACAGGGGGCAATCAGCCCCAGCATTTT
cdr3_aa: CASVQTGGNQPQHF

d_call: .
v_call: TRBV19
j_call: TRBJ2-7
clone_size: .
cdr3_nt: TGTGCCAGTAGTATAGCGGGGACCGCCGCCTACGAGCAGTACTTC
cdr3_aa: CASSIAGTAAYEQYF

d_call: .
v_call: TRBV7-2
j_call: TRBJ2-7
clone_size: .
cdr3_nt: TGTGCCAGCAGCTCCCCCCCGGGACTCTCCTACGAGCAGTACTTC
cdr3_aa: CASSSPPGLSYEQYF

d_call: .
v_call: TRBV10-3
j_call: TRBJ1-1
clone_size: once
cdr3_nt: TGTGCCATCAGTGGTGGGGAGAGAGTGAACACTGAAGCTTTCTTT
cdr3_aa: CAISGGERVNTEAFF

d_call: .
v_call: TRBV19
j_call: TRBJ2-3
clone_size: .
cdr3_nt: TGTGCCAGTAGTATAACACCGGGGGATACGCAGTATTTT
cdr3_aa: CASSITPGDTQYF

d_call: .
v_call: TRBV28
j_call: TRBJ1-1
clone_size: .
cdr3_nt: TGTGCCAGCAGTTTTCTTTTAGGGACTGAAGCTTTCTTT
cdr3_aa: CASSFLLGTEAFF

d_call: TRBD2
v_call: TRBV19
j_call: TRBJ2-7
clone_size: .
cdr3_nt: TGTGCCAGTAGTCAACTAGCGGGGAACTACGAGCAGTACTTC
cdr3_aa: CASSQLAGNYEQYF

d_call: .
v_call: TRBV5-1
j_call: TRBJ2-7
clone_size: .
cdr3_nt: TGCGCCAGCAGCTTGGCGGGCGAGCAGTACTTC
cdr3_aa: CASSLAGEQYF

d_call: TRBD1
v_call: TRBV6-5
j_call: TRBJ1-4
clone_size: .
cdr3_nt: TGTGCCAGCAGTTTCACTCAGGGGGGCTGGGAAAAACTGTTTTTT
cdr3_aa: CASSFTQGGWEKLFF

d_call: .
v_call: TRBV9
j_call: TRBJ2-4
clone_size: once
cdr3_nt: TGTGCCAGCAGGGGGCCCCTACTAGCCAAAAACATTCAGTACTTC
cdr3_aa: CASRGPLLAKNIQYF

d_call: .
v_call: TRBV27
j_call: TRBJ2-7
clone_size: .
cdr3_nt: TGTGCCAGCAGACGGACGGTCGCCTACGAGCAGTACTTC
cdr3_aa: CASRRTVAYEQYF

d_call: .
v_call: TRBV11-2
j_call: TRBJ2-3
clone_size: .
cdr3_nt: TGTGCCAGCAGCTTAGATCCAGCTGGGGCACAGTATTTT
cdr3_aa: CASSLDPAGAQYF

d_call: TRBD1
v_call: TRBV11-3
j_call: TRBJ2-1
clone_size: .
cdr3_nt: TGTGCCAGCAGCTCGGGACAGGGAGATTACAATGAGCAGTTCTTC
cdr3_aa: CASSSGQGDYNEQFF

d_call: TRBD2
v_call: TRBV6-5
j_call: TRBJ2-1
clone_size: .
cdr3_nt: TGTGCCACCCGTCCAGGGGCTAGCGGGAGGAATGAGCAGTTCTTC
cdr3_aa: CATRPGASGRNEQFF

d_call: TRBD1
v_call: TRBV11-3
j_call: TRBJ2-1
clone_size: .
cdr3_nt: TGTGCCAGCAGCTTCGGGACAGGGGGCCCCTACAATGAGCAGTTCTTC
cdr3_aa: CASSFGTGGPYNEQFF

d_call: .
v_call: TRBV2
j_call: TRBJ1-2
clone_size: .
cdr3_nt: TGTGCCAGCAAGGGGAGACAGTCCTATGGCTACACCTTC
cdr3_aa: CASKGRQSYGYTF

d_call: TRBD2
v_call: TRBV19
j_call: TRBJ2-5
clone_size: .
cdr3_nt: TGTGCCAGCTCGACTAGCGAGAGAGAGACCCAGTACTTC
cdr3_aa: CASSTSERETQYF

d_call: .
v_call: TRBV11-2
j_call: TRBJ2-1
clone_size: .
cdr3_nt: TGTGCCAGCACCCAGGGATTTCTTTACAATGAGCAGTTCTTC
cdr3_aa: CASTQGFLYNEQFF

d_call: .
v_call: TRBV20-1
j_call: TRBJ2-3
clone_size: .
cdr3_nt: TGCAGGGGCCGTCAGACTACCACGCAGTATTTT
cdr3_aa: CRGRQTTTQYF

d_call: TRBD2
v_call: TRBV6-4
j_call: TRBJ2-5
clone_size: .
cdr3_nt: TGTGCCAGCAATCGACTAGCGGGAGAAGAGACCCAGTACTTC
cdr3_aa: CASNRLAGEETQYF

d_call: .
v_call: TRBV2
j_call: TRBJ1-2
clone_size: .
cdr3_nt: TGTGCCAGCAGGGGGCAGCTCGAGGATGGGTATGGCTACACCTTC
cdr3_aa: CASRGQLEDGYGYTF

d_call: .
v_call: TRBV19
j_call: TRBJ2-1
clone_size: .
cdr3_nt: TGTGCCAGTAGTCGGTCGACTGAAAACAATGAGCAGTTCTTC
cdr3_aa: CASSRSTENNEQFF

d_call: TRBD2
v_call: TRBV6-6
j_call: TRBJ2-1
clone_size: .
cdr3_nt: TGTGCCAGCGAAACTAGCGCCTACAATGAGCAGTTCTTC
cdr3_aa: CASETSAYNEQFF

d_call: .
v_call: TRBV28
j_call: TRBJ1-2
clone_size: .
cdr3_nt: TGTGCCAGCAGTCTGGGGGCCTCCTATGGCTACACCTTC
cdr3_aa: CASSLGASYGYTF

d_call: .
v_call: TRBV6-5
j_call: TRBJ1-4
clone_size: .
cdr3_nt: TGTGCCAGCAGTTACTCCGGGGGAACTAATGAAAAACTGTTTTTT
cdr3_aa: CASSYSGGTNEKLFF

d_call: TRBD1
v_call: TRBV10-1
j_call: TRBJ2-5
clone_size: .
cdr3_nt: TGCGCCAGCAGGACAGGGGGCAGTGGATGGGAGACCCAGTACTTC
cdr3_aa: CASRTGGSGWETQYF

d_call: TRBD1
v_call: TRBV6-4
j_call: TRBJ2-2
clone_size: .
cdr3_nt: TGTGCCCTCGTCGGGACAGTTTACACCGGGGAGCTGTTTTTT
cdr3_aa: CALVGTVYTGELFF

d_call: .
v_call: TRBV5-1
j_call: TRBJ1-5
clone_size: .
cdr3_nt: TGCGCCAGCAGCTTGGAAGGGCAGAATCAGCCCCAGCATTTT
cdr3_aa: CASSLEGQNQPQHF

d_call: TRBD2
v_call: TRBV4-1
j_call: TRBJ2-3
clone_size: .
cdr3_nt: TGCGCCAGCAGCCTGAAGGCGGGGGCAGATACGCAGTATTTT
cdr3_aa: CASSLKAGADTQYF

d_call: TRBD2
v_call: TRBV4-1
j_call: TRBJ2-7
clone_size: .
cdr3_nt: TGCGCCAGCAGCCAAGAAGCGGGGTCGCCCTACGAGCAGTACTTC
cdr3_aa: CASSQEAGSPYEQYF

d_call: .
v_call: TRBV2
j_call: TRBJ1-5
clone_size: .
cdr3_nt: TGTGCCAGCAGTGAAGCAAGCCGGGGCAATCAGCCCCAGCATTTT
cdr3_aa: CASSEASRGNQPQHF

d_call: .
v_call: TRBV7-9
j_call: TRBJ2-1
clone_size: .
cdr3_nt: TGTGCCAGCAGCTTAGCGTACAATGAGCAGTTCTTC
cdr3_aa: CASSLAYNEQFF

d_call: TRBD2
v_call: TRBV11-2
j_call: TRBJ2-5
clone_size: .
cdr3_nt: TGTGCCAGCAGCTTAGAGTCTAGCGGGAGAGAGACCCAGTACTTC
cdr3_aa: CASSLESSGRETQYF

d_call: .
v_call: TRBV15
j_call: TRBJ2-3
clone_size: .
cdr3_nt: TGTGCCACCAGCAGCAGTTCTCTAACGGATACGCAGTATTTT
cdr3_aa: CATSSSSLTDTQYF

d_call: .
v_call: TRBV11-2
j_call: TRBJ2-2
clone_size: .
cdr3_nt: TGTGCCAGCAGCTTATCGTCCCCCTTAGGGGAGCTGTTTTTT
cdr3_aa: CASSLSSPLGELFF

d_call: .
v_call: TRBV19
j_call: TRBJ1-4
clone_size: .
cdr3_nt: TGTGCCAGTAGTATCAGGGCAACTAATGAAAAACTGTTTTTT
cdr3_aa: CASSIRATNEKLFF

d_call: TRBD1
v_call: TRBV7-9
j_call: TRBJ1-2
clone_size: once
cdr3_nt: TGTGCCAGCAGCCGGGGGCAGGGGGCTCCCCAAGCTAACTATGGCTACACCTTC
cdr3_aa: CASSRGQGAPQANYGYTF

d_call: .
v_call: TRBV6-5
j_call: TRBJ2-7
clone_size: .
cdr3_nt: TGTGCCAGCAGTTTCTCCAGCGGTGACAGCTCCTACGAGCAGTACTTC
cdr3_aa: CASSFSSGDSSYEQYF

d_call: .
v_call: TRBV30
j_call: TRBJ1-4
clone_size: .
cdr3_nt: TGTGCCTGGAGTTCCCTTCCAAAGGAAAAACTGTTTTTT
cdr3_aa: CAWSSLPKEKLFF

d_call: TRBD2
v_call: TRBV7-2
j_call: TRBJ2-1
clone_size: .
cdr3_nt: TGTGCCAGCAGCTCCGTTTTCGGTAGCGGGAGCTCCTACAATGAGCAGTTCTTC
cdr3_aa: CASSSVFGSGSSYNEQFF

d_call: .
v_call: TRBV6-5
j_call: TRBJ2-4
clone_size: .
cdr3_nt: TGTGCCAGCGAACGTTGGGGGGGCTCTAAAAACATTCAGTACTTC
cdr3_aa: CASERWGGSKNIQYF

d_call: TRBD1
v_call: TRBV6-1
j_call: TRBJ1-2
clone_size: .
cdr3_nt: TGTGCCAGCAGTGCCTCCGGGACAGGGGGCTATGGCTACACCTTC
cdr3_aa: CASSASGTGGYGYTF

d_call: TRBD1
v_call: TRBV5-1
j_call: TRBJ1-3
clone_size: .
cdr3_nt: TGCGCCAGCAGCACAGGGGGCTCTGGAAACACCATATATTTT
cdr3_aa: CASSTGGSGNTIYF

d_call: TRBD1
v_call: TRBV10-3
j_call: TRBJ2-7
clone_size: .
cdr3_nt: TGTGCCATCAGTGGGGGACAGGGCCTCTACGAGCAGTACTTC
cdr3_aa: CAISGGQGLYEQYF

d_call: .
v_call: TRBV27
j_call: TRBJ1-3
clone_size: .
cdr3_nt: TGTGCCAGCAGTTTCAAATCTGGAAACACCATATATTTT
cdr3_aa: CASSFKSGNTIYF

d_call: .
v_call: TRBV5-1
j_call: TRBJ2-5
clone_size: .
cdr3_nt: TGCGCCAGCAGCTCCCACAACCAAGAGACCCAGTACTTC
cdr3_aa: CASSSHNQETQYF

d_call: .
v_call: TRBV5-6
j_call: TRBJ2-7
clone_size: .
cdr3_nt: TGTGCCAGCAGCTTGGAGGGGGACTACGAGCAGTACTTC
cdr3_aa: CASSLEGDYEQYF

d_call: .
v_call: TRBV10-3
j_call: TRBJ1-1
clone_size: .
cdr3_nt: TGTGCCATCATGTGGGGACCTAACACTGAAGCTTTCTTT
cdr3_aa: CAIMWGPNTEAFF